This record concerns one T cell receptor (beta chain) sequence. What it binds is not known. With the read ending 3 residues before the CDR3 end, the germline J gene is used to fill in that end. This record belongs to a study of T cells in women clearing cervical HPV infection. Findings of the study overall: Cases and controls were distinguished at AUC roughly 0.83 by richness and V genes.

The germline CDR1 and CDR2 sequences are SGHRS and YFSETQ. The CDR3 contains 17 residues. Trimming cost V 0 bases and J 5 bases; bases outside gene matches: 11. Sequencing used immunoSEQ multiplex PCR; TCRdb keeps in-frame clones, though not all of them. The specimen's table records roughly 30,000 clones. The chain joins TRBV5-1 to TRBJ2-4, with 7 positions matching TRBD2. Sample: blood buffy coat. This receptor was obtained from a woman aged 18-70 years with a cervical HPV16 infection that either progressed to CIN3+ or cleared (not recorded which). CDR3: CASSLAGGGRGQNIQYF. CDR3 bases read: TGCGCCAGCAGCTTGGCCGGGGGAGGGCGAGGCCAAAACATT.